This TCR beta chain came from a study of T cells in women clearing cervical HPV infection. For this clone: The read halts 3 residues ahead of the CDR3 end, with the missing end drawn from the germline J gene.

Dot-blot hybridization genotyped cervical HPV amplified with MY09/MY11 PCR. This table comes from immunoSEQ multiplex PCR, and its TCRdb copy is limited to in-frame clones, with some not included. Found here are 46,000 or so clones; the top ten clones hold 35%. The CDR3 is 14 amino acids. Germline loops: CDR1 SGHTA, CDR2 FQGNSA. Germline trimming cut 5 bases from V and 9 bases from J; bases unmatched to any gene: 7. Sequencing input: blood buffy coat. The receptor comes from a woman between 18 and 75 years old with a cervical HPV16 infection that either progressed to CIN3+ or cleared (not recorded which). The chain links TRBV7-2 to TRBJ2-1; 10 bases are a match to TRBD1. The CDR3 bases that were read are TGTGCCAGCAGCCCAGACAGGGGGCTTGGTGAG. Translating it yields CASSPDRGLGE. The CDR3 in full is CASSPDRGLGEQFF.